This T cell receptor beta chain derives from a study of blood T cell repertoires in COVID-19. About the research overall: The United States, Italy and Spain provided the acute and convalescent COVID-19 samples. Nucleic acid was either cDNA or gDNA, and it came from T cells, B-cell-depleted T cells, or PBMCs.

CDR1 and CDR2 from the germline V gene are MRHNA and SNTAGT. This CDR3 contains 15 residues. Trimming took 8 bases from V and 10 from J; bases not matched to a gene: 12. As processed by the authors: Estimates of nucleated cell counts were drawn from the amplification of reference gene primers. Profiling relied on immunoSEQ multiplex PCR, and the TCRdb table lists in-frame clones only, not all of them. V and J calls and clone size are as listed in that table; D and trimming were resolved from the DNA. The table includes under 75,000 clones, more than 65% detected once. This receptor was obtained from a woman in her 70s with acute or convalescent COVID-19. Sample: peripheral blood. The rearrangement uses TRBV6-4 and TRBJ1-4; 11 positions agree with TRBD1. The CDR3 coding sequence is TGTGCCAGCCGAGGGGAAGGACAGGGGGCAGGAAAACTGTTTTTT. It codes for CASRGEGQGAGKLFF.